Each of the 14 T cell receptor beta chains below was sequenced from the same sample in a study of T cells in Graves' hyperthyroidism and ophthalmopathy. RNA transcripts provided the source from which TCR beta CDR3 regions were amplified. Primed by the HTBI set, a first-round RT-PCR was run on the TCR CDR3. From the multiplex PCR reads, TCRdb called clonotypes with MiXCR, one entry per CDR3 protein. The table records some 460,000 distinct CDR3 sequences, around a sixth of them present only once. Sequencing was carried out using blood. The source is a woman aged 18-29 years with Graves' hyperthyroidism.

This clonotype was counted ten times or more. The chain combines TRBV7-2 with TRBJ2-1; D is ambiguous. This CDR3 contains 16 residues. Germline values: CDR1 SGHTA, CDR2 FQGNSA. The V and J ends lost 5 bases and 4 bases respectively, with 18 bases between them. The CDR3 here is CASSLGVAQRYNEQFF. CDR3 DNA: TGTGCCAGCAGCCTCGGTGTGGCACAGCGTTACAATGAGCAGTTCTTC.

The chain links TRBV20-1 to TRBJ2-3, with 8 positions matching TRBD1. V lost 6 bases and J lost 8; bases outside the gene matches: 19. The CDR3 spans 16 residues. The germline CDR1 and CDR2 sequences are DFQATT and SNEGSKA (reference sequence). The chain's CDR3 is CSAYGGGQGSVGTQYF. The CDR3 coding sequence is TGCAGTGCCTATGGCGGAGGACAGGGCTCAGTTGGTACGCAGTATTTT.

The chain joins TRBV5-5 to TRBJ2-1, with no clear D. V lost 2 bases and J lost 4, with 16 bases in between. CDR1 and CDR2 from the germline V gene are SGHKS and YYEKEE (reference sequence). The CDR3 contains 16 residues. The CDR3 region has the DNA TGTGCCAGCAGCTTCAGGAATCCCGGTCCTTACAATGAGCAGTTCTTC. Translation: CASSFRNPGPYNEQFF.

This clonotype was seen a handful of times. The conserved closing phenylalanine or tryptophan is absent in this CDR3, likely reflecting a read error. The chain links TRBV20-1 to TRBJ2-1; D might be TRBD2 (6 bases). V lost 5 bases to trimming and J lost 4 bases, with 18 bases between them. The CDR3 covers 15 residues. From germline, CDR1 is DFQATT and CDR2 SNEGSKA (reference sequence). The CDR3 DNA follows: TGCAGTGCTTCAGACCGGGACTCCAAGTACAATGAGCAGTTCTCC. Its translation is CSASDRDSKYNEQFS.

This clonotype was observed many times. This chain connects TRBV28 to TRBJ2-7, with D maybe TRBD2 (6 bases). This CDR3 contains 14 residues. Germline CDR1 is MDHEN and CDR2 is SYDVKM. Trimming left V 6 bases short and J 6 bases short, with 18 bases between. The CDR3 loop is CASSRIQPGLEQYF. In DNA, the CDR3 is TGTGCCAGCAGCCGAATTCAGCCGGGACTCGAGCAGTACTTC.

The chain couples TRBV5-1 to TRBJ1-1; D unclear. Deletions cut 0 bases from V and 1 base from J, with 13 bases between. CDR3 length: 16 amino acids. Germline CDR1 SGHRS, CDR2 YFSETQ. CDR3 loop: CASSLEFRRKNTEAFF. CDR3 bases: TGCGCCAGCAGCTTGGAGTTTAGGCGTAAGAACACTGAAGCTTTCTTT. The full variable domain, rest sourced from reference TRBV5-1 and TRBJ1-1, is KAGVTQTPRYLIKTRGQQVTLSCSPISGHRSVSWYQQTPGQGLQFLFEYFSETQRNKGNFPGRFSGRQFSNSRSEMNVSTLELGDSALYLCASSLEFRRKNTEAFFGQGTRLTVV.

This clonotype was found many times. J is TRBJ2-5 and V is TRBV29-1; 9 bases agree with TRBD1. The V gene end was trimmed by 0 bases and the J gene end by 5 bases; junction bases not matched to a gene: 7. This CDR3 is 15 amino acids long. Germline CDR1 and CDR2: SQVTM and ANQGSEA. The CDR3 sequence: CSVEDWDREGETQYF. The CDR3 DNA reads as TGCAGCGTTGAAGATTGGGACAGGGAGGGCGAGACCCAGTACTTC.

As regards this clonotype: This clone may be a read error of a much larger clone one base away. The chain links TRBV6-6 to TRBJ2-7; 8 bases are a match to TRBD1. The CDR3 spans 17 residues. Germline CDR1 and CDR2: MNHNY and SVGAGI (reference sequence). CDR3 sequence (DNA): TGTACCAGCAGTTACTCGATATCCACAGGGGGAGACCACGAGCAGTACTTC. It translates to CTSSYSISTGGDHEQYF.

This clonotype was seen many times. V gene TRBV7-6 combines with J gene TRBJ1-1, with D perhaps TRBD1 (5 bases). The CDR3 extends over 13 amino acids. CDR1 is SGHVS and CDR2 is FNYEAQ in the germline V gene. V was shortened by 4 bases and J by 7 bases, with 13 bases between the two germline ends. The CDR3 sequence: CASSSRGIGEAFF. The DNA for the CDR3 is TGTGCCAGCAGCTCCCGGGGGATCGGTGAAGCTTTCTTT.

There are a few counts of this clonotype. The chain combines TRBV11-2 with TRBJ1-4; D is possibly TRBD1 (6 bases). Deletions cut 1 base from V and 4 bases from J, with 19 bases between. The CDR3 runs to 18 residues. Germline CDR1 SGHAT, CDR2 FQNNGV. DNA of the CDR3: TGTGCCAGCAGCTTAGCCCTCCCCGCGACAGGCCTTAATGAAAAACTGTTTTTT. Translated, it gives CASSLALPATGLNEKLFF.

There are many counts of this clonotype. J is TRBJ2-5 and V is TRBV7-9; 7 bases match TRBD1. The CDR3 has 15 amino acids. V was pared by 5 bases and J by 8 bases, with 14 bases of the junction left unmatched. Germline V gene lookup returns CDR1 SEHNR and CDR2 FQNEAQ (reference sequence). CDR3 nucleotide sequence: TGTGCCAGCAGCCCACCATCCCGGGACAGTGAAACCCAGTACTTC. Translation gives CASSPPSRDSETQYF.

This chain uses TRBV4-1 with TRBJ2-1; D is ambiguous. Trimming stripped 1 base from V and 6 bases from J, with 19 bases between. The CDR3 totals 17 residues. Germline assignment: CDR1 MGHRA and CDR2 YSYEKL. CDR3 protein: CASSQVLRARGPNEQFF. CDR3 DNA: TGCGCCAGCAGCCAAGTCCTCCGGGCCCGCGGTCCCAATGAGCAGTTCTTC.

The chain has TRBV6-1 and TRBJ2-5, with D tentatively TRBD2 (6 bases). Between the trimmed V and J ends, which lost 2 bases and 7 bases, there was a span of 11 bases. This CDR3 has 13 amino acids. Germline V gene sequence: CDR1 MNHNS, CDR2 SASEGT. The CDR3 region has the DNA TGTGCCAGCAGTGAAAACAGGAGGGGGACCCAGTACTTC. Protein sequence: CASSENRRGTQYF.

This clonotype was recorded at least ten times. The V call is TRBV6-2 or TRBV6-3, the J call TRBJ2-2; the D is unclear. The CDR3 runs to 15 residues. Between the trimmed V and J ends, which lost 1 base and 1 base, there was a span of 7 bases. Germline V gene data show CDR1 as MNHEY and CDR2 as SVGEGT. CDR3 region: CASSYWAENTGELFF. The CDR3 DNA reads as TGTGCCAGCAGTTACTGGGCGGAGAACACCGGGGAGCTGTTTTTT.